This TCR beta chain was captured in a study of cytomegalovirus exposure and HLA in healthy donors. General observations from the study: Presence/absence analysis assumed near-uniform sequencing depth across donors.

J gave up 6 bases and V 5 bases, and 8 bases lay outside the gene matches. The CDR3 spans 15 residues. Germline V gives CDR1 SGHNT, CDR2 YENEEA. PCR used 60 Vbeta primers and 13 Jbeta primers. Source study methods: Roughly 9.9 million shared chains were among the about 80 million unique TCR beta chains that a later analysis counted. Sequencing used immunoSEQ multiplex PCR; TCRdb keeps in-frame clones, though not all of them. V, J and clone size were drawn from that table, and D and trimming were deduced from the DNA. The data show around 64,000 clones, about nine tenths seen once. As for this clone: The antigen remains undetermined.

The chain employs TRBV11-3 and TRBJ2-2, with TRBD2 matching over 8 bases. The TCR was taken from a woman aged 25 to 45 in good health and CMV-seronegative. Material: PBMCs. The CDR3 bases are TGTGCCAGCAGCCCCCTGGCGGGAGGTCCCGGGGAGCTGTTTTTT. Translation: CASSPLAGGPGELFF.